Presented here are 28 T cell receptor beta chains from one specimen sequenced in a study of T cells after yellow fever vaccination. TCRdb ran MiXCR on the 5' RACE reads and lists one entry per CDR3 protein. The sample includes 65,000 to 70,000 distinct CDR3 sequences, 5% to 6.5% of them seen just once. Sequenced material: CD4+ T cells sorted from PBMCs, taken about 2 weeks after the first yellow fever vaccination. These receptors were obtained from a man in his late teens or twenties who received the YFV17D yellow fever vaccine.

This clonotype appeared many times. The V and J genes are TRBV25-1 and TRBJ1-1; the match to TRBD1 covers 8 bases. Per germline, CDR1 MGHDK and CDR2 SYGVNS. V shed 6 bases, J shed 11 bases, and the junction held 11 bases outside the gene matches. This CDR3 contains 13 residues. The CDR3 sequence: CASRIAGGDLAFF. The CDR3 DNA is TGTGCCAGCAGGATAGCAGGGGGCGATTTGGCTTTCTTT. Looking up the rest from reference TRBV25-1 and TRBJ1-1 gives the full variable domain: EADIYQTPRYLVIGTGKKITLECSQTMGHDKMYWYQQDPGMELHLIHYSYGVNSTEKGDLSSESTVSRIRTEHFPLTLESARPSHTSQYLCASRIAGGDLAFFGQGTRLTVV.

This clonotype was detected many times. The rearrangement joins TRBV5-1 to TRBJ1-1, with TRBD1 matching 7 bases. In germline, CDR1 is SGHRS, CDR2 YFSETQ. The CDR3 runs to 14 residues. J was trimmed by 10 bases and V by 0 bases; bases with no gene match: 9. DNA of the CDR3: TGCGCCAGCAGCTTGGCGGTACAGGGGAGAAGAGCTTTCTTT. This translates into CASSLAVQGRRAFF.

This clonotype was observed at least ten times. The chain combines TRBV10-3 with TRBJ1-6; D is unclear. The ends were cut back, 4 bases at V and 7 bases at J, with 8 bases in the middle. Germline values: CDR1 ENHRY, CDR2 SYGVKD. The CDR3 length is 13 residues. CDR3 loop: CAISGLPNSPLHF. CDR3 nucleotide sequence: TGTGCCATCAGTGGACTGCCAAATTCACCCCTCCACTTT.

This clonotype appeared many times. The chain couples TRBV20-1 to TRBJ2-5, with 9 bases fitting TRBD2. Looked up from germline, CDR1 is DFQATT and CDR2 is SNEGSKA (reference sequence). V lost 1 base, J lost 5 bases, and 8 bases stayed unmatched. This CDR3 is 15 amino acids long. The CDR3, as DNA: TGCAGTGCTAGAGCGGTGGCGGGGGGGCCGGAGACCCAGTACTTC. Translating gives CSARAVAGGPETQYF.

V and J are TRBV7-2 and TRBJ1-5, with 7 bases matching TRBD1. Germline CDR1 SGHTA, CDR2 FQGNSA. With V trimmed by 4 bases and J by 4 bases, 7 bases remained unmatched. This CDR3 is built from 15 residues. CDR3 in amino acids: CASSYGQARNQPQHF. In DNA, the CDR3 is TGTGCCAGCAGCTACGGACAGGCCCGAAATCAGCCCCAGCATTTT.

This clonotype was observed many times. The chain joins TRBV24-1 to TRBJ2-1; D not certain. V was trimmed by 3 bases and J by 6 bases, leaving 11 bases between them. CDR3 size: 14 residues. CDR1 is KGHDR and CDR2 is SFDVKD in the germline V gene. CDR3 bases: TGTGCCACCAGTGATACCAGGTCGGGCAATGAGCAGTTCTTC. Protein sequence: CATSDTRSGNEQFF.

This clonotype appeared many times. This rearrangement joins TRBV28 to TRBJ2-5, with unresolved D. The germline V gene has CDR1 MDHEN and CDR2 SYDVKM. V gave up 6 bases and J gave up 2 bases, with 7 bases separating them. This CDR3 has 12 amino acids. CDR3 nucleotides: TGTGCCAGCAGGGCAGGACAAGAGACCCAGTACTTC. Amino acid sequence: CASRAGQETQYF.

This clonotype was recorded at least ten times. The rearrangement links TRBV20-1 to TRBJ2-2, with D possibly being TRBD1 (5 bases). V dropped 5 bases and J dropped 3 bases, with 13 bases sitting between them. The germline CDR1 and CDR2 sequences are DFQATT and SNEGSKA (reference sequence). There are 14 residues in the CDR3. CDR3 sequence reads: CSAQKGVYTGELFF. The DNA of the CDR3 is TGCAGTGCTCAGAAAGGGGTGTACACCGGGGAGCTGTTTTTT.

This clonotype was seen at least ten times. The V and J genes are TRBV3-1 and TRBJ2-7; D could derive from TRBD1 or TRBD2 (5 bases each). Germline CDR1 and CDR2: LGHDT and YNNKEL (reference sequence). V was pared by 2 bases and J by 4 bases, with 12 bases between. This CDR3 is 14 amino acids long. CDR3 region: CASSQTGAVYEQYF. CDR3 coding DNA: TGTGCCAGCAGCCAAACCGGGGCGGTATACGAGCAGTACTTC.

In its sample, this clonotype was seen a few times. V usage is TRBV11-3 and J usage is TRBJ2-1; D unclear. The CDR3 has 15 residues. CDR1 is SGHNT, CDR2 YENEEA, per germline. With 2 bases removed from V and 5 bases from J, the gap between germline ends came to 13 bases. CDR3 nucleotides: TGTGCCAGCAGCTTAACGGGCCCCCCCAACAATGAGCAGTTCTTC. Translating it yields CASSLTGPPNNEQFF. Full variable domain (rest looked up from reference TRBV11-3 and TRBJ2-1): EAGVVQSPRYKIIEKKQPVAFWCNPISGHNTLYWYLQNLGQGPELLIRYENEEAVDDSQLPKDRFSAERLKGVDSTLKIQPAELGDSAVYLCASSLTGPPNNEQFFGPGTRLTVL.

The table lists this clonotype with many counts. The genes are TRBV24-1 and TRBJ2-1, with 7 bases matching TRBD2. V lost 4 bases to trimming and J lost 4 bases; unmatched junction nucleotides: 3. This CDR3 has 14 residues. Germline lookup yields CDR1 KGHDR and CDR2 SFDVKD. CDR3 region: CATSDGGLYNEQFF. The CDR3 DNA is TGTGCCACCAGTGACGGGGGACTATACAATGAGCAGTTCTTC.

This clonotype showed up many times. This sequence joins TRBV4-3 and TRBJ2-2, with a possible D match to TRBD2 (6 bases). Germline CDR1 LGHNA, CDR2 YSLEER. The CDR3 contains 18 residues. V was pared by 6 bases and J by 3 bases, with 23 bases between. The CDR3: CASSQRRESGGDTGELFF. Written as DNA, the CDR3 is TGCGCCAGCAGTCAACGGAGGGAATCGGGCGGAGACACCGGGGAGCTGTTTTTT.

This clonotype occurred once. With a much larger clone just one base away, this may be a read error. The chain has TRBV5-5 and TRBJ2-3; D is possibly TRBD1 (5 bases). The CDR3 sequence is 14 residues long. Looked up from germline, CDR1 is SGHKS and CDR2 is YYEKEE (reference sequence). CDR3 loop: CASSLGLETDPQYF. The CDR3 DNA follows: TGTGCCAGCAGCTTGGGGCTGGAGACAGATCCGCAGTATTTT.

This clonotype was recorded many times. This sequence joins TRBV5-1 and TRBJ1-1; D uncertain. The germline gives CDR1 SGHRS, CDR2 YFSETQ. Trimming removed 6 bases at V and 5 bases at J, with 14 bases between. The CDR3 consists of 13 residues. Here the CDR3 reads CASTPDGQTEAFF. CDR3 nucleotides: TGCGCCAGCACCCCCGACGGGCAGACTGAAGCTTTCTTT.

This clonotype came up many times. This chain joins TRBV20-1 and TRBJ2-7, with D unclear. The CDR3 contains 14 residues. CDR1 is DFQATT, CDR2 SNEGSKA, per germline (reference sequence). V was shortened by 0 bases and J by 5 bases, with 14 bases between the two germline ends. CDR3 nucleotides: TGCAGTGCTAGAGATCAGGAAAGGGCCGACGAGCAGTACTTC. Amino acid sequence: CSARDQERADEQYF.

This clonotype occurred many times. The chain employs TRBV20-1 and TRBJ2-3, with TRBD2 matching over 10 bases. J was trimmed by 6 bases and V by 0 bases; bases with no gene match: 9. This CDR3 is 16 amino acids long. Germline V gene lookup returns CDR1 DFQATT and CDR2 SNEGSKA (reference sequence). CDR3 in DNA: TGCAGTGCTAGAGATTTGCGAACTAGCGGGGTTGATACGCAGTATTTT. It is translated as CSARDLRTSGVDTQYF.

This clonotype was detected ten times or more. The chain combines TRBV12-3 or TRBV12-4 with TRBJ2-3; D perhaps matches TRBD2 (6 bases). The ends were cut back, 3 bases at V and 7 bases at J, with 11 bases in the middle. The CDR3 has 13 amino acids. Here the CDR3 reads CASSFGGTNTQYF. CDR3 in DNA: TGTGCCAGCAGTTTTGGGGGGACGAATACGCAGTATTTT.

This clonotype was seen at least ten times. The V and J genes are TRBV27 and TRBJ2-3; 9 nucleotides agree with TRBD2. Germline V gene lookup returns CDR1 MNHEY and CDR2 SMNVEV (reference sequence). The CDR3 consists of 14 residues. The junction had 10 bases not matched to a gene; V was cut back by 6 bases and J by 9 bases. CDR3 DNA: TGTGCCAGCAGCGCCCAGCGGGGGGCCAGGACGCAGTATTTT. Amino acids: CASSAQRGARTQYF.

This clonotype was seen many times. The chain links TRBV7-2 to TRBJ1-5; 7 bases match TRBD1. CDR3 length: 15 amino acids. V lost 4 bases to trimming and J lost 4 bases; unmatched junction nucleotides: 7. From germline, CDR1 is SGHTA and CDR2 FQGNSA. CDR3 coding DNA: TGTGCCAGCAGCTCCCGGACAGGTGATAATCAGCCCCAGCATTTT. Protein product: CASSSRTGDNQPQHF.

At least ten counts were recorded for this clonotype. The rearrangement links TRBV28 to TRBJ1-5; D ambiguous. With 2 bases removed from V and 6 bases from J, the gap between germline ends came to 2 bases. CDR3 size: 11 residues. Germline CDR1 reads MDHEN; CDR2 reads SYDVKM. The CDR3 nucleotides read TGTGCCAGCAGTTTAGGTCAGCCCCAGCATTTT. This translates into CASSLGQPQHF.

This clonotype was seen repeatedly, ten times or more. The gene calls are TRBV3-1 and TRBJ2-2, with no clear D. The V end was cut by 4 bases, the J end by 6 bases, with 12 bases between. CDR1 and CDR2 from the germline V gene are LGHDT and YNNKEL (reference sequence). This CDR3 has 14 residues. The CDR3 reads CASSLPARAGELFF. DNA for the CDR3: TGTGCCAGCAGCCTACCGGCTAGGGCCGGGGAGCTGTTTTTT. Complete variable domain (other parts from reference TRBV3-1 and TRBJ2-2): DTAVSQTPKYLVTQMGNDKSIKCEQNLGHDTMYWYKQDSKKFLKIMFSYNNKELIINETVPNRFSPKSPDKAHLNLHINSLELGDSAVYFCASSLPARAGELFFGEGSRLTVL.

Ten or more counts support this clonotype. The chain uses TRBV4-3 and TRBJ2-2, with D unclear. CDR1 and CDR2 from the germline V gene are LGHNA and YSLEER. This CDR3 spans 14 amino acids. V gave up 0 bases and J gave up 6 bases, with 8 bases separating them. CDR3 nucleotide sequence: TGCGCCAGCAGCCAAGAATGGGGTCCCGGGGAGCTGTTTTTT. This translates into CASSQEWGPGELFF.

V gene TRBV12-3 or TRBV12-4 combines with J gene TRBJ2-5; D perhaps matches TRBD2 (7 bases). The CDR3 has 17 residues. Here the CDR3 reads CTCSSWGAGAPGETQYF. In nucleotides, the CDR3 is TGTACCTGCAGCTCCTGGGGTGCGGGGGCCCCGGGAGAGACCCAGTACTTC.

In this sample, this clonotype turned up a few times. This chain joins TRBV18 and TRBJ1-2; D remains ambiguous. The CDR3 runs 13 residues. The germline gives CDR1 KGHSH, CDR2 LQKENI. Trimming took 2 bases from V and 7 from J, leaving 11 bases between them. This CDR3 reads CASSPGRLSGYTF. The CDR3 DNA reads TGTGCCAGCTCACCAGGGAGGTTAAGTGGCTACACCTTC.

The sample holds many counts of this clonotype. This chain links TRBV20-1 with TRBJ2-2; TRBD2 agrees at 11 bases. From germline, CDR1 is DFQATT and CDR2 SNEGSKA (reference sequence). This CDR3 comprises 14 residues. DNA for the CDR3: TGCAAACACCGACTAGCGGGAAACACCGGGGAGCTGTTTTTT. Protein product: CKHRLAGNTGELFF.

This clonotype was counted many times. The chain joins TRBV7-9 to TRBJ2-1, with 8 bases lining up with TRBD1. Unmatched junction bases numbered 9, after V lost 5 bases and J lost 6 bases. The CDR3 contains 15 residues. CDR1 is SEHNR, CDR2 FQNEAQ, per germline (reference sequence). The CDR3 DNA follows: TGTGCCAGCAGCCCGGACAGGGCTAGGGGCAATGAGCAGTTCTTC. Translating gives CASSPDRARGNEQFF.

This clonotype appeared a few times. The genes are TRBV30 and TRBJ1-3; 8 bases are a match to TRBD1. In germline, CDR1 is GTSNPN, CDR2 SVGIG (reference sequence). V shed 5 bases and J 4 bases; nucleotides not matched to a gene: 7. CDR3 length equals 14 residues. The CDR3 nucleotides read TGTGCCTGGGACCCCGGGACAGGAGGAAACACCATATATTTT. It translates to CAWDPGTGGNTIYF. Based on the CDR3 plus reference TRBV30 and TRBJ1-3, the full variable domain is SQTIHQWPATLVQPVGSPLSLECTVEGTSNPNLYWYRQAAGRGLQLLFYSVGIGQISSEVPQNLSASRPQDRQFILSSKKLLLSDSGFYLCAWDPGTGGNTIYFGEGSWLTVV.

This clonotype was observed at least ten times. CDR3 nucleotide sequence: TGTGCCAGCAGTCCCCAGACAGGGAGCCACGAGCAGTACTTC. This translates into CASSPQTGSHEQYF. J is TRBJ2-7 and V is TRBV12-3 or TRBV12-4; 7 nucleotides match TRBD1. The CDR3 is made up of 14 amino acids. V gave up 5 bases and J gave up 5 bases; unmatched junction bases: 9.